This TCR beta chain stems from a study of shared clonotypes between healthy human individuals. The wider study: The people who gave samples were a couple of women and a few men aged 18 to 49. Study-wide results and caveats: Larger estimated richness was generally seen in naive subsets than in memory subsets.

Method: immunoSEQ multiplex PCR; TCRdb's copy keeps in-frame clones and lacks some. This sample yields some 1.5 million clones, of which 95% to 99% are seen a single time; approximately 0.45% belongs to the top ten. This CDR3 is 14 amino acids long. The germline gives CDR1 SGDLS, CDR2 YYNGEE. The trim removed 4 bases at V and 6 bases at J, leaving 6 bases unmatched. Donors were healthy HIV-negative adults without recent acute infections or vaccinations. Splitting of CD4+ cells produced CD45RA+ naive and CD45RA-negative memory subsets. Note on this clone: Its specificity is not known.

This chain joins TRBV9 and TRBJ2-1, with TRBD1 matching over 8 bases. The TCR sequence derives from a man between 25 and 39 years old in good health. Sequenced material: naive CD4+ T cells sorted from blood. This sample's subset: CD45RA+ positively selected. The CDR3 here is CASSPWTGPNEQFF. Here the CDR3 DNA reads TGTGCCAGCAGCCCCTGGACAGGGCCCAATGAGCAGTTCTTC.